The clone carrying this TCR beta chain was detected a few times. Its antigen is undetermined. Germline V gives CDR1 GTSNPN, CDR2 SVGIG (reference sequence). The CDR3 is 13 residues long. The V end lost 2 bases, the J end lost 5 bases, and 13 bases lay between the germline ends. This entry comes from a study of T-cell memory formation after mild COVID-19. Background on the study: TCR clusters were largely donor specific.

From 5'RACE with constant-segment primers came TCR alpha and TCR beta cDNA libraries that carried sample barcodes and UMIs. Each CDR3 protein is one row after TCRdb ran MiXCR on the 5' RACE reads. The sample includes under 90,000 distinct CDR3 sequences, around 13% seen only once; the top ten take about 33%. General study results and limits: CD4+ contracting clones were mainly CM and EM; CD8+ ones, EMRA.

This chain links TRBV30 with TRBJ2-7; D possibly matches TRBD1 or TRBD2 (5 bases each). This sequence was found in an adult woman who had mild COVID-19 (a few samples of this study predate the infection). Cell type and time point are not known. Sequenced material: PBMCs or a T cell subset sorted from them (not recorded which). The CDR3 reads CAWSPRGPHEQYF. In DNA form, the CDR3 reads TGTGCCTGGAGTCCCCGGGGACCGCACGAGCAGTACTTC.